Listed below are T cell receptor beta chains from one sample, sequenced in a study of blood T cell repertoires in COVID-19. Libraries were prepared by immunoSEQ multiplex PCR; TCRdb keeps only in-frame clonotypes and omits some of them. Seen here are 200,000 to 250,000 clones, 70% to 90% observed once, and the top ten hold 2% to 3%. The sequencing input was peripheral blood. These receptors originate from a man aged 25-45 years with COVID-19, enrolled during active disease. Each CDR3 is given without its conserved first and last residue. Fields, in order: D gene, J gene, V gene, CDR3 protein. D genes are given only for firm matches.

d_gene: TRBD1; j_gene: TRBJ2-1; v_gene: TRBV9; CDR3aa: ASSPQGVYNEQF
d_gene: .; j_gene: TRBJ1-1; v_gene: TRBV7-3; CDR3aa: ASSLGVGYDGNTEAF
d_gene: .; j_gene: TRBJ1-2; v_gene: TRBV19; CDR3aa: ASSTSQRNYGYT
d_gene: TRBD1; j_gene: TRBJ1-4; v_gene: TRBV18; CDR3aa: ASSPFDPGQGHEKLF
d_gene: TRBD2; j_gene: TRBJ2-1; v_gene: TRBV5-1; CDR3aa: ASSLVLAGTNEQF
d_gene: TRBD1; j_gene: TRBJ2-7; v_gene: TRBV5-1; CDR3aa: ASSFQTGGSYEQY
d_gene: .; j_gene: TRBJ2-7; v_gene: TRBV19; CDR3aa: ASSNPGYEQY
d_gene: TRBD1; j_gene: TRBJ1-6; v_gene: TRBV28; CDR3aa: ASSPQGYNSPLH
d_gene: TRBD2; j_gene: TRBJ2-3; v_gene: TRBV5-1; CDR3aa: ASSPGTSGGAKRRDTQY
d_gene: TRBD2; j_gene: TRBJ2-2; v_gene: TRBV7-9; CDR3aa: ASSPSTSGYTGELF
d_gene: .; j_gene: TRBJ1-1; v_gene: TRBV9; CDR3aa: ASSVGGWNTEAF
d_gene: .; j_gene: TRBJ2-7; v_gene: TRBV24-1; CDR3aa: ATSDYAREAFLYEQY
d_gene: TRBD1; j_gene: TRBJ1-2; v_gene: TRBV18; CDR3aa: ASSPTGESRYGYT
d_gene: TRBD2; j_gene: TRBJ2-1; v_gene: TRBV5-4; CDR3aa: ASSLGSGGVYNEQF
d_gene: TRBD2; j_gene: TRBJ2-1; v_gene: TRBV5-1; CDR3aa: ASSLVAGASGHEQF
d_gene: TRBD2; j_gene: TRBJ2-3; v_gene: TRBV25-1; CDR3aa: ASSERGGLKDTQY
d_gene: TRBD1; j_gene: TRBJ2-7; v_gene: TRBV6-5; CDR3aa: ASGGQGGYEQY
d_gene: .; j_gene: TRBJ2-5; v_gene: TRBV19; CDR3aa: ASSNSPRQETQY
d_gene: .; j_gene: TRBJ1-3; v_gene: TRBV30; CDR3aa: ALGQLGGNTIY
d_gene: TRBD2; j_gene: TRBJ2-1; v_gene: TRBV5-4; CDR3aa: ASSLLAGVINEQF
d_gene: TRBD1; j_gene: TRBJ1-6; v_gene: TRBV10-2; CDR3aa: ASSPPTGNSPLH
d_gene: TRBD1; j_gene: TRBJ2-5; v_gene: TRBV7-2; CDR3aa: ASSGRQGPKETQY
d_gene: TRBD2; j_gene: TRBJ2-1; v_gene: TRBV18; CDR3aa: ASSLRAGDEQF
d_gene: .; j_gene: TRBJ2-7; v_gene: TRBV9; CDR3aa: ASSVASSPPQEQY
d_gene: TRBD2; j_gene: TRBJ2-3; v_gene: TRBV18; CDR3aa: ASSPSGLAGDTDTQY
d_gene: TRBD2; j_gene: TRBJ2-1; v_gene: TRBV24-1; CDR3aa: ATSDVSGRAFNEQF
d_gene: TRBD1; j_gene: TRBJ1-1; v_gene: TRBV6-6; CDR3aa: ASSRDSFTEAF
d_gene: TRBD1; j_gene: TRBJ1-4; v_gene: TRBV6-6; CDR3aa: ASIPDRGNEKLF
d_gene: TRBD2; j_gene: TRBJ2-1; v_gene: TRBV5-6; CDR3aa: ASSLEASGSSSYNEQF
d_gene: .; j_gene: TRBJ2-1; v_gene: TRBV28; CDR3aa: ASSLSQGSNEQF
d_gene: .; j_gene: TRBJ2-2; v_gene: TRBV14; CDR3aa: ASSQDRYTGELF
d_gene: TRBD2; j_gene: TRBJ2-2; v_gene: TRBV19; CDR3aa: ASTLAGTGELF
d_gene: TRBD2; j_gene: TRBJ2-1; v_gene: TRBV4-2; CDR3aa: ASSRSGTSLRDEQF
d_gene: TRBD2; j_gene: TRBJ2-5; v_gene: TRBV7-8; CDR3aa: ASSPTSGPGGETQY
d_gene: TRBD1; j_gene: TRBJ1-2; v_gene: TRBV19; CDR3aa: ATTGTDLSIYGYT
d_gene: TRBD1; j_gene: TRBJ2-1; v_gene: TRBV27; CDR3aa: ASGTRGDRAGEQF
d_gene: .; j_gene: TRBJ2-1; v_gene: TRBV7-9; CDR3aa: ASSLSTGTNEQF
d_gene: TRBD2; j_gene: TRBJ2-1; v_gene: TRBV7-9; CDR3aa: ASSRGGSGSFNEQF
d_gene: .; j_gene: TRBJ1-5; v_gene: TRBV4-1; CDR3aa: ASSQDLTGYQPQH
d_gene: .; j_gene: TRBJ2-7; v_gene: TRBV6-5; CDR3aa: ASRTPGSYEQY
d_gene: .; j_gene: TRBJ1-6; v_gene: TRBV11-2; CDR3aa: ASSLPGTYNSPLH
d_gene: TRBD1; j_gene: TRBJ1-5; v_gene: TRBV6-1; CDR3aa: ARPGQHNQPQH
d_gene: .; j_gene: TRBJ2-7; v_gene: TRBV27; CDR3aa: ASNPKGRSSYEQY
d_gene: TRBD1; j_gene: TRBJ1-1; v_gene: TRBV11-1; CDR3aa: ASSFGQGNTEAF
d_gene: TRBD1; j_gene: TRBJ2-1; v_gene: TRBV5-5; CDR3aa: ASSWGGTGLNEQF
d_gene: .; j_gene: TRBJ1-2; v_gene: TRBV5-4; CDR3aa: ASSREHNYGYT
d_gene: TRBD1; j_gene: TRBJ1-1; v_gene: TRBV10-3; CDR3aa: AISATGGNTEAF
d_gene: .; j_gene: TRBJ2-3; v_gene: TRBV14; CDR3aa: ASSHYRATDTQY
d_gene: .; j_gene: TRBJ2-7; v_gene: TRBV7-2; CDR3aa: ASSANRGTYEQY
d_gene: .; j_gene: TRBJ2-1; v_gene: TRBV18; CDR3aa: ASSPGFSFGGGNEQF
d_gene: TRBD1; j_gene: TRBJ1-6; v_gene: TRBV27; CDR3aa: ATGQGLSSYNSPLH
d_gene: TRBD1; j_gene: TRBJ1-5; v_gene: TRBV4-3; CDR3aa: ASSHTGGNQPQH
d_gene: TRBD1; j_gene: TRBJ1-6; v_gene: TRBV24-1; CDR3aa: ATSDYRGLVDNSPLH
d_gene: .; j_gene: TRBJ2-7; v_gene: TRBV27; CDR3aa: ASRRRVPGEQY
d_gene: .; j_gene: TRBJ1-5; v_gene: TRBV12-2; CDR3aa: ASRIGDRENTTHNQPQH
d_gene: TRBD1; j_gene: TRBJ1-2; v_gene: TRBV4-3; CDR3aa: ASSQVSRGRWDGYT
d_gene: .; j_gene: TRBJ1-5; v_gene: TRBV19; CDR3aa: ASNPQAYSNQPQH
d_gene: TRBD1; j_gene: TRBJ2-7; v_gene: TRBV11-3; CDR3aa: ASSMPGQYEQY
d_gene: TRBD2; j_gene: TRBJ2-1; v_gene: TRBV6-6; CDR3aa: ASSYPGGGGAGEQF